This T cell receptor (beta chain) originates from a study of cytomegalovirus exposure and HLA in healthy donors. V shed 2 bases and J 6 bases; nucleotides not matched to a gene: 14. Germline V gives CDR1 SGHTA, CDR2 FQGTGA. The CDR3 consists of 17 residues. The PCR was carried out with 60 Vbeta primers and 13 Jbeta primers. The protocol was immunoSEQ multiplex PCR, while the TCRdb copy is restricted to in-frame clones and leaves out a portion. The sample has roughly 150,000 clones; around a tenth are singletons. The receptor's source is a man in his fifties in good health and CMV-seronegative. The sequenced sample consisted of PBMCs. J is TRBJ2-3 and V is TRBV7-3; 7 nucleotides line up with TRBD2. CDR3 DNA sequence: TGTGCCAGCAGCTTATACGGCGAGCGGGGCATCCGGGATACGCAGTATTTT. Protein: CASSLYGERGIRDTQYF.